These 24 T cell receptor beta chains were sequenced from one sample in a study of cytomegalovirus exposure and HLA in healthy donors. PCR involved 60 Vbeta and 13 Jbeta primers. Clones were read by immunoSEQ multiplex PCR, and TCRdb kept only the in-frame ones, dropping some. The top ten clones hold 1.7% of a sample with 270,000 or so clones, roughly 91% of them seen once. Sequenced: PBMCs. Source of these receptors: a girl under 10 years old in good health and CMV-seronegative.

This clone was seen just once. The chain joins TRBV15 to TRBJ2-5, with D possibly TRBD2 on 5 matching bases. The J call is uncertain, as TRBJ2-7 better fits the DNA end. In germline, CDR1 is LNHNV, CDR2 YYDKDF (reference sequence). This CDR3 is built from 13 residues. Here the CDR3 DNA reads TGTGCCACCAGCCCCCATCCGGCGGGCGAGCAGTACTTC. Translated: CATSPHPAGEQYF.

The chain carries TRBV7-9 and TRBJ2-5; 9 bases agree with TRBD2. Germline V gene data show CDR1 as SEHNR and CDR2 as FQNEAQ (reference sequence). The junction had 9 bases not matched to a gene; V was cut back by 8 bases and J by 2 bases. CDR3 size: 15 residues. The CDR3 sequence: CASESGRFHQETQYF. In nucleotides, the CDR3 is TGTGCCAGCGAAAGCGGGAGGTTTCATCAAGAGACCCAGTACTTC.

J is TRBJ1-2 and V is TRBV25-1; a possible D gene is TRBD1 (5 bases). The germline V gene has CDR1 MGHDK and CDR2 SYGVNS. Trimming removed 2 bases from V and 8 bases from J, with 9 bases in between. The CDR3 totals 12 residues. The CDR3 nucleotides are TGTGCCAGCAGTGAACAGGGTTGGGGCTACACCTTC. Protein sequence: CASSEQGWGYTF.

J is TRBJ2-6 and V is TRBV18, with TRBD1 matching over 8 bases. The junction had 9 bases not matched to a gene; V was cut back by 11 bases and J by 0 bases. The length of the CDR3 is 16 residues. Germline assignment: CDR1 KGHSH and CDR2 LQKENI. As DNA, the CDR3 is TGTGCCGGTTCGAGACAGGGGAACTCTGGGGCCAACGTCCTGACTTTC. Its translation: CAGSRQGNSGANVLTF.

V gene TRBV6-1 combines with J gene TRBJ1-2; 9 bases map to TRBD1. J gave up 5 bases and V 7 bases, and 2 bases lay outside the gene matches. Germline V lookup: CDR1 MNHNS, CDR2 SASEGT. The CDR3 loop spans 12 amino acids. This CDR3 reads CASMGQGYGYTF. The CDR3 bases are TGTGCCAGCATGGGACAGGGATATGGCTACACCTTC.

The rearrangement links TRBV27 to TRBJ2-7, with TRBD1 identical over 8 bases. The CDR3 length is 16 residues. The ends lost 2 bases at V and 5 bases at J; junction bases unmatched: 11. The germline gives CDR1 MNHEY, CDR2 SMNVEV (reference sequence). Here the CDR3 DNA reads TGTGCCAGCAGTTTAAGGGTAGGGACAGGACTGGACGAGCAGTACTTC. Protein: CASSLRVGTGLDEQYF.

This clone was seen just once. The chain carries TRBV14 and TRBJ2-1; 8 bases are shared with TRBD2. The CDR3 spans 17 residues. The germline CDR1 and CDR2 sequences are SGHDN and FVKESK. Germline trimming cut 3 bases from V and 5 bases from J; bases unmatched to any gene: 12. The CDR3 protein is CASSHSIRGRKDNEQFF. In DNA, the CDR3 is TGTGCCAGCAGCCACTCAATACGCGGGAGGAAAGACAATGAGCAGTTCTTC.

This sequence joins TRBV6-5 and TRBJ2-3, with 10 bases identical to TRBD2. Germline CDR1 and CDR2: MNHEY and SVGAGI. The V gene end was trimmed by 5 bases and the J gene end by 1 base; junction bases not matched to a gene: 0. The CDR3 is 14 amino acids. Here the CDR3 reads CASSSGRGTDTQYF. The CDR3 DNA reads as TGTGCCAGCAGTAGCGGGAGGGGCACAGATACGCAGTATTTT.

This sequence joins TRBV6-1 and TRBJ2-3; TRBD1 might be the D (6 bases). The length of the CDR3 is 15 residues. Per the germline V gene, CDR1 is MNHNS and CDR2 is SASEGT. Trimming took off 5 bases at V and 3 bases at J, with 15 bases between the two ends. The CDR3 DNA reads TGTGCCAGCAGTACCCGGACAGTGAAAACAGATACGCAGTATTTT. This gives the protein CASSTRTVKTDTQYF.

This rearrangement joins TRBV5-1 to TRBJ2-5; D might be TRBD2 (5 bases). There are 15 residues in the CDR3. Trimming left V 4 bases short and J 5 bases short, with 18 bases between. Germline assignment: CDR1 SGHRS and CDR2 YFSETQ. The CDR3 DNA follows: TGCGCCAGCAGCGTCCGAAGGCGAACGGGGGAGACCCAGTACTTC. It codes for CASSVRRRTGETQYF.

The genes are TRBV4-2 and TRBJ1-1, with TRBD1 identical over 9 bases. J was trimmed by 8 bases and V by 1 base; bases with no gene match: 5. The CDR3 runs 14 residues. Germline CDR1 LGHNA, CDR2 YNFKEQ. Here the CDR3 DNA reads TGTGCCAGCAGCCAAGCTACAGGGGGCTTCGAAGCTTTCTTT. It yields the protein CASSQATGGFEAFF.

CDR3 amino acids: CASSPDRNLGGYTF. Here the CDR3 DNA reads TGTGCCAGCAGTCCCGACAGGAACCTTGGGGGCTACACCTTC. This sequence joins TRBV6-1 and TRBJ1-2; possible D gene TRBD1, 6 bases. Germline CDR1 reads MNHNS; CDR2 reads SASEGT. The V gene lost 5 bases and the J gene lost 8 bases, with 18 bases spanning the gap. This CDR3 spans 14 amino acids.

The chain uses TRBV2 and TRBJ1-5, with TRBD1 identical over 7 bases. Germline trimming cut 5 bases from V and 6 bases from J; bases unmatched to any gene: 10. The germline CDR1 and CDR2 sequences are SNHLY and FYNNEI. The CDR3 loop spans 15 amino acids. The CDR3 region is CASSRELQGGQPQHF. Written as DNA, the CDR3 is TGTGCCAGCAGTCGAGAGTTGCAGGGGGGTCAGCCCCAGCATTTT.

This clone occurred once. This rearrangement joins TRBV11-2 to TRBJ1-2; TRBD1 matches at 7 bases. V dropped 3 bases and J dropped 4; count of bases not matched to a gene: 14. The CDR3 covers 17 residues. Germline values: CDR1 SGHAT, CDR2 FQNNGV. The CDR3 coding sequence is TGTGCCAGCAGCTTGTGTTATGACAGGGTGAGGGTCTATGGCTACACCTTC. This codes for CASSLCYDRVRVYGYTF.

CDR3: CASSFPTGGSGNTIYF. The CDR3 DNA reads TGTGCCAGCAGTTTCCCGACAGGGGGCTCTGGAAACACCATATATTTT. The V gene is TRBV28, the J gene TRBJ1-3; 9 bases match TRBD1. CDR3 size: 16 residues. V trimming: 3 bases; J trimming: 0 bases; junction bases outside the gene matches: 3. Germline V CDR1 and CDR2: MDHEN, SYDVKM. The variable domain in full, with the rest retrieved from reference TRBV28 and TRBJ1-3, is DVKVTQSSRYLVKRTGEKVFLECVQDMDHENMFWYRQDPGLGLRLIYFSYDVKMKEKGDIPEGYSVSREKKERFSLILESASTNQTSMYLCASSFPTGGSGNTIYFGEGSWLTVV.

V and J are TRBV5-6 and TRBJ2-7; the D is unclear. From germline, CDR1 is SGHDT and CDR2 YYEEEE. Trimming left V 1 base short and J 3 bases short, with 11 bases between. The length of the CDR3 is 14 residues. The CDR3 DNA reads TGTGCCAGCAGCTTGCTAGGAAACCGCTACGAGCAGTACTTC. Translated, it gives CASSLLGNRYEQYF.

This rearrangement joins TRBV7-9 to TRBJ2-7; maybe TRBD2 (5 bases). The ends were cut back, 4 bases at V and 2 bases at J, with 15 bases in the middle. This CDR3 has 15 residues. Germline assignment: CDR1 SEHNR and CDR2 FQNEAQ (reference sequence). The CDR3 DNA reads TGTGCCAGCAGCTCACTCGCCGGGAACACCTACGAGCAGTACTTC. Translation: CASSSLAGNTYEQYF.

V gene TRBV15 combines with J gene TRBJ2-3, with a weak D call TRBD2 (6 bases). Germline CDR1 and CDR2: LNHNV and YYDKDF (reference sequence). Deletions cut 0 bases from V and 1 base from J, with 17 bases between. This CDR3 is built from 18 residues. The CDR3 DNA reads as TGTGCCACCAGCAGAGATCATATCGGGGGAAGTCGCACAGATACGCAGTATTTT. It codes for CATSRDHIGGSRTDTQYF.

The V gene is TRBV29-1, the J gene TRBJ1-6; D is ambiguous. The CDR3 has 13 amino acids. Germline CDR1 reads SQVTM; CDR2 reads ANQGSEA. Deletions cut 6 bases from V and 9 bases from J, with 15 bases between. CDR3 in DNA: TGCAGCGTCCAGGATTTTGAGGGTTCACCCCTCCACTTT. It translates to CSVQDFEGSPLHF. Complete variable domain (other parts from reference TRBV29-1 and TRBJ1-6): SAVISQKPSRDICQRGTSLTIQCQVDSQVTMMFWYRQQPGQSLTLIATANQGSEATYESGFVIDKFPISRPNLTFSTLTVSNMSPEDSSIYLCSVQDFEGSPLHFGNGTRLTVT.

The chain joins TRBV2 to TRBJ1-3; D is ambiguous. V lost 5 bases to trimming and J lost 0 bases, with 8 bases between them. This CDR3 is built from 14 residues. Germline lookup yields CDR1 SNHLY and CDR2 FYNNEI. The CDR3 nucleotides are TGTGCCAGCAGTAGAGGGCACTCTGGAAACACCATATATTTT. This codes for CASSRGHSGNTIYF.

The chain has TRBV2 and TRBJ1-1; D not resolved. CDR1 SNHLY and CDR2 FYNNEI come from the germline V gene. Trimming left V 10 bases short and J 5 bases short, with 29 bases between. The CDR3 has 17 amino acids. CDR3 bases: TGTGCCATCCCGTTTAATAGGTTCCGTGCAATGAGGACTGAAGCTTTCTTT. It codes for CAIPFNRFRAMRTEAFF.

This chain uses TRBV18 with TRBJ2-5, with 8 nucleotides matching TRBD2. The V gene end was trimmed by 3 bases and the J gene end by 1 base; junction bases not matched to a gene: 4. There are 15 residues in the CDR3. CDR1 KGHSH and CDR2 LQKENI come from the germline V gene. The CDR3 sequence: CASSPVAGSQETQYF. The CDR3 nucleotides read TGTGCCAGCTCACCCGTAGCGGGAAGCCAAGAGACCCAGTACTTC.

The chain employs TRBV11-2 and TRBJ2-5, with TRBD2 matching over 8 bases. Germline V CDR1 and CDR2: SGHAT, FQNNGV. This CDR3 is built from 15 residues. Unmatched junction bases numbered 5, after V lost 0 bases and J lost 5 bases. The CDR3 DNA is TGTGCCAGCAGCTTAGATCTAGCGGGTGGTGAGACCCAGTACTTC. Translating it yields CASSLDLAGGETQYF.

The chain has TRBV11-1 and TRBJ2-3, with TRBD2 matching 8 bases. The V gene's germline CDR1 is SGHAT and CDR2 FQDESV (reference sequence). V gave up 4 bases and J gave up 4 bases; unmatched junction bases: 7. The CDR3 covers 15 residues. The CDR3 loop is CASSWSSGRSDTQYF. Written as DNA, the CDR3 is TGTGCCAGCAGCTGGAGCAGCGGGAGATCAGATACGCAGTATTTT.